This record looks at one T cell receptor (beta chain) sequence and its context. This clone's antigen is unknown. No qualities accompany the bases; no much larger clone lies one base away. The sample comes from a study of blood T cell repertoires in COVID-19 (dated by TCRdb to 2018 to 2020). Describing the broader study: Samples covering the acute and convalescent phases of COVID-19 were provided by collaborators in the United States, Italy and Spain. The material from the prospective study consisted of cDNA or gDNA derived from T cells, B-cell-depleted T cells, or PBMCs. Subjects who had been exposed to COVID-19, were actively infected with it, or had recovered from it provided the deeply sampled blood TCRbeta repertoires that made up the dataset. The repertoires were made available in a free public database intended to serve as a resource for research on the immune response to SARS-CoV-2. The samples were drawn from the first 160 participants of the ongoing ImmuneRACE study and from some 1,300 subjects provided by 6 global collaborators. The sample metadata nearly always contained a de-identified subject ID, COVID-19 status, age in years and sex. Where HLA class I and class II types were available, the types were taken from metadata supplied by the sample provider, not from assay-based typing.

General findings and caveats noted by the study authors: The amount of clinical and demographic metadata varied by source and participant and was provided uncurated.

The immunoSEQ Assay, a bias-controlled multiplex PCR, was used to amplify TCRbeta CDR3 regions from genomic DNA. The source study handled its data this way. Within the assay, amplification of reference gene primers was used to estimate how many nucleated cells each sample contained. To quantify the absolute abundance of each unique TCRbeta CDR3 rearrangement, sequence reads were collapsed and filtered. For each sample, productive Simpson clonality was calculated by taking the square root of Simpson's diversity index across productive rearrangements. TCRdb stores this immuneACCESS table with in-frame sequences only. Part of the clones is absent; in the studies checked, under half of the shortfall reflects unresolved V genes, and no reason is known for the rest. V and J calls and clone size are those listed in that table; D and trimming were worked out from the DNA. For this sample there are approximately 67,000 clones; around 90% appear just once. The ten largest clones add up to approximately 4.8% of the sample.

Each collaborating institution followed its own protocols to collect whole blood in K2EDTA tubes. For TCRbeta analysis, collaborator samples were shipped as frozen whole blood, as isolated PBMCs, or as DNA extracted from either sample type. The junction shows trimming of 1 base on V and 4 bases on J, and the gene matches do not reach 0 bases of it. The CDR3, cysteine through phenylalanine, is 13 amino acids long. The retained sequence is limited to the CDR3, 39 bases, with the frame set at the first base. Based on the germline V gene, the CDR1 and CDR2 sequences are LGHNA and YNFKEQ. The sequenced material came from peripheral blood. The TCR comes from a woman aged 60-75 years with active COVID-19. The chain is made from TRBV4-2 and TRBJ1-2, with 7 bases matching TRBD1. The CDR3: CASSQGTGYGYTF. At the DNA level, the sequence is TGTGCCAGCAGCCAAGGGACAGGCTATGGCTACACCTTC.